These 26 T cell receptor beta chains came from one sample sequenced in a study of blood T cell repertoires in COVID-19. Some clones are missing from TCRdb's copy, which holds only in-frame ones; the method was immunoSEQ multiplex PCR. Among around 260,000 clones, about nine tenths were seen once, and the ten largest hold under 3.5%. The sample consisted of peripheral blood. The receptors come from a woman in her thirties with active or convalescent COVID-19.

The rearrangement uses TRBV6-2 or TRBV6-3 and TRBJ2-5; possible D gene TRBD2, 6 bases. The V end was cut by 0 bases, the J end by 4 bases, with 9 bases between. CDR1 MNHEY and CDR2 SVGEGT come from the germline V gene. The CDR3 contains 14 residues. Here the CDR3 reads CASSYSTEGETQYF. The CDR3 DNA reads TGTGCCAGCAGTTACTCGACGGAGGGAGAGACCCAGTACTTC.

The rearrangement links TRBV5-6 to TRBJ1-2; no definite D call. The V gene lost 4 bases and the J gene lost 7 bases, with 11 bases spanning the gap. This CDR3 spans 12 amino acids. The germline CDR1 and CDR2 sequences are SGHDT and YYEEEE. CDR3: CASSLPNSGYTF. The CDR3 region has the DNA TGTGCCAGCAGCCTACCCAATAGTGGCTACACCTTC.

The chain carries TRBV5-1 and TRBJ2-6, with D maybe TRBD1 (6 bases). Germline CDR1 SGHRS, CDR2 YFSETQ. V gave up 4 bases and J gave up 0 bases, with 14 bases separating them. The CDR3 contains 17 residues. CDR3: CASSQRTAGSGANVLTF. The CDR3 nucleotides are TGCGCCAGCAGCCAGAGGACAGCCGGCTCTGGGGCCAACGTCCTGACTTTC.

The chain carries TRBV7-6 and TRBJ2-1, with D possibly TRBD2 on 7 matching bases. The CDR3 is 16 residues long. Deletions cut 1 base from V and 5 bases from J, with 15 bases between. Germline-derived CDR1 and CDR2 are SGHVS and FNYEAQ. The chain's CDR3 is CASSLGGGGYDNEQFF. CDR3 DNA sequence: TGTGCCAGCAGCTTAGGGGGCGGGGGCTACGACAATGAGCAGTTCTTC.

This chain connects TRBV9 to TRBJ1-1; 11 bases fit TRBD1. Trimming removed 0 bases from V and 0 bases from J; junction bases left unmatched: 4. The CDR3 extends over 17 amino acids. Germline V gives CDR1 SGDLS, CDR2 YYNGEE. The CDR3 sequence is CASSVGTGGAVNTEAFF. In nucleotides, the CDR3 is TGTGCCAGCAGCGTAGGGACAGGGGGCGCGGTGAACACTGAAGCTTTCTTT.

V gene TRBV30 combines with J gene TRBJ2-5; 15 bases are a match to TRBD2. V lost 5 bases to trimming and J lost 1 base; unmatched junction nucleotides: 5. The CDR3 loop spans 16 amino acids. Germline V lookup: CDR1 GTSNPN, CDR2 SVGIG (reference sequence). DNA for the CDR3: TGTGCCTGGTCGGGACTAGCGGGGGGCCTCCAAGAGACCCAGTACTTC. Its translation is CAWSGLAGGLQETQYF.

The chain carries TRBV18 and TRBJ2-1; D remains unclear. The CDR3 loop spans 12 amino acids. Trimming pared 3 bases from V and 8 bases from J, leaving 8 bases between. CDR1 KGHSH and CDR2 LQKENI come from the germline V gene. Here the CDR3 DNA reads TGTGCCAGCTCACCTATGGGCGATGAGCAGTTCTTC. As protein: CASSPMGDEQFF.

The chain couples TRBV7-9 to TRBJ2-1; the D gene is possibly TRBD2 (6 bases). Germline loops: CDR1 SEHNR, CDR2 FQNEAQ (reference sequence). V was cut by 3 bases and J by 4 bases, with 13 bases left in between. CDR3 length: 15 amino acids. The DNA for the CDR3 is TGTGCCAGCAGCTTGTGGCGGGGCCGGTACAATGAGCAGTTCTTC. The encoded protein is CASSLWRGRYNEQFF.

This clone has just a few counts. The chain uses TRBV6-5 and TRBJ2-1; D perhaps matches TRBD2 (6 bases). V dropped 3 bases and J dropped 5 bases, with 8 bases sitting between them. CDR1 is MNHEY, CDR2 SVGAGI, per germline. The CDR3 covers 13 residues. CDR3 loop: CASSYGGNNEQFF. In DNA form, the CDR3 reads TGTGCCAGCAGTTATGGGGGGAACAATGAGCAGTTCTTC.

This chain connects TRBV18 to TRBJ1-5; 8 bases match TRBD1. The CDR3 is 15 residues long. The germline V gene encodes CDR1 KGHSH and CDR2 LQKENI. V dropped 3 bases and J dropped 2; count of bases not matched to a gene: 3. The CDR3 region is CASSPEQGGNQPQHF. The DNA for the CDR3 is TGTGCCAGCTCACCCGAACAGGGGGGCAATCAGCCCCAGCATTTT.

The chain uses TRBV20-1 and TRBJ2-3, with a tentative D call TRBD2 (5 bases). Between the trimmed V and J ends, which lost 3 bases and 5 bases, there was a span of 21 bases. The CDR3 length is 16 residues. Per the germline V gene, CDR1 is DFQATT and CDR2 is SNEGSKA (reference sequence). The CDR3 nucleotides are TGCAGTGCTAGTGGGAGCGTAGGTAGAGGGAAAGATACGCAGTATTTT. It encodes CSASGSVGRGKDTQYF.

In this sample, this clone turned up a few times. This sequence joins TRBV5-6 and TRBJ1-2; a weak D match, TRBD1 (5 bases). V was cut by 6 bases and J by 4 bases, with 19 bases left in between. The CDR3 length is 15 residues. Per the germline V gene, CDR1 is SGHDT and CDR2 is YYEEEE. CDR3 in amino acids: CASTLDQRGFYGYTF. As DNA, the CDR3 is TGTGCCAGCACCCTAGACCAAAGGGGATTCTATGGCTACACCTTC.

This clone was observed once. The chain couples TRBV5-1 to TRBJ2-3, with TRBD2 matching 11 bases. The V gene end was trimmed by 0 bases and the J gene end by 5 bases; junction bases not matched to a gene: 8. Germline V gene data show CDR1 as SGHRS and CDR2 as YFSETQ. The CDR3 is 17 residues long. In DNA, the CDR3 is TGCGCCAGCAGCTTGGGACTAGCGGGGTTACATGGAGATACGCAGTATTTT. Amino acids: CASSLGLAGLHGDTQYF.

The chain carries TRBV28 and TRBJ2-2; D perhaps matches TRBD2 (6 bases). The CDR3 is 13 residues long. Germline CDR1 and CDR2: MDHEN and SYDVKM. CDR3 DNA sequence: TGTGTCGGGCGGGATGCAAGGGCCGGGGAGCTGTTTTTT. This translates into CVGRDARAGELFF.

CDR3 residues: CASSMAGTSNEQYF. For the CDR3, the DNA is TGTGCCAGCAGCATGGCCGGGACTAGCAACGAGCAGTACTTC. The V and J genes are TRBV7-2 and TRBJ2-7, with 9 bases identical to TRBD2. The CDR3 spans 14 residues. Germline V gene sequence: CDR1 SGHTA, CDR2 FQGNSA. Losses at the gene ends were 5 bases for V and 5 bases for J; bases not matched to a gene: 7.

This chain links TRBV14 with TRBJ1-5, with a weak D call TRBD1 (5 bases). Germline V gene sequence: CDR1 SGHDN, CDR2 FVKESK. The CDR3 has 15 residues. V was cut by 3 bases and J by 4 bases, with 13 bases left in between. CDR3 loop: CASSQAGRRNQPQHF. The CDR3 DNA is TGTGCCAGCAGCCAGGCGGGACGCAGAAATCAGCCCCAGCATTTT.

This sequence joins TRBV6-5 and TRBJ2-3; weak D call: TRBD1 (6 bases). The V gene lost 6 bases and the J gene lost 2 bases, with 12 bases spanning the gap. Germline V lookup: CDR1 MNHEY, CDR2 SVGAGI. The CDR3 has 14 amino acids. CDR3 bases: TGTGCCAGCAGCTCGGGACACCCCACAGATACGCAGTATTTT. Amino acids: CASSSGHPTDTQYF.

The chain combines TRBV2 with TRBJ2-7, with 8 bases matching TRBD1. Germline lookup yields CDR1 SNHLY and CDR2 FYNNEI. V shed 8 bases and J 1 base; nucleotides not matched to a gene: 4. CDR3 length: 13 residues. CDR3 region: CASLGQGSYEQYF. DNA for the CDR3: TGTGCCAGCCTTGGACAGGGATCCTACGAGCAGTACTTC.

Regarding this clone: Other DNA sequences in the sample encode the same CDR3. The rearrangement links TRBV27 to TRBJ1-2; 9 bases are a match to TRBD1. This CDR3 spans 13 amino acids. Trimming cost V 2 bases and J 5 bases; bases outside gene matches: 0. Germline CDR1 reads MNHEY; CDR2 reads SMNVEV (reference sequence). The CDR3 DNA is TGTGCCAGCAGTTTAGGACAGGGGTATGGCTACACCTTC. It encodes CASSLGQGYGYTF.

The V call is TRBV5-4, the J call TRBJ2-5, with D perhaps matching TRBD2 (7 bases). Germline V gives CDR1 SGHNT, CDR2 YYREEE (reference sequence). The CDR3 consists of 16 residues. V was pared by 3 bases and J by 4 bases, with 19 bases between. CDR3 in amino acids: CASSSPGGGGGETQYF. The CDR3 region has the DNA TGTGCCAGCAGCTCCCCGGGGGGCGGGGGTGGAGAGACCCAGTACTTC. Drawing the rest from reference TRBV5-4 and TRBJ2-5, the complete variable domain is ETGVTQSPTHLIKTRGQQVTLRCSSQSGHNTVSWYQQALGQGPQFIFQYYREEENGRGNFPPRFSGLQFPNYSSELNVNALELDDSALYLCASSSPGGGGGETQYFGPGTRLLVL.

This clone has just one count. This chain's CDR3 is CASSPRRGTEAFF. The CDR3 DNA is TGTGCCAGCAGCCCGAGAAGGGGGACTGAAGCTTTCTTT. The V and J genes are TRBV7-2 and TRBJ1-1; D is perhaps TRBD1 (6 bases). Trimming removed 5 bases at V and 5 bases at J, with 12 bases between. The CDR3 runs 13 residues. Germline-derived CDR1 and CDR2 are SGHTA and FQGNSA. Drawing the rest from reference TRBV7-2 and TRBJ1-1, the complete variable domain is GAGVSQSPSNKVTEKGKDVELRCDPISGHTALYWYRQSLGQGLEFLIYFQGNSAPDKSGLPSDRFSAERTGGSVSTLTIQRTQQEDSAVYLCASSPRRGTEAFFGQGTRLTVV.

V and J are TRBV19 and TRBJ1-6; no clear D. From germline, CDR1 is LNHDA and CDR2 SQIVND (reference sequence). With 10 bases removed from V and 10 bases from J, the gap between germline ends came to 14 bases. The CDR3 length is 12 residues. CDR3 nucleotides: TGTGCCACCTCACAAGATCACTCACCCCTCCACTTT. Residues: CATSQDHSPLHF.

The rearrangement links TRBV29-1 to TRBJ1-1; possibly TRBD1 for D (6 bases). Germline assignment: CDR1 SQVTM and CDR2 ANQGSEA. The V gene lost 6 bases and the J gene lost 7 bases, with 18 bases spanning the gap. CDR3 length: 13 amino acids. DNA of the CDR3: TGCAGCGTCCGAACCACAGGGTTGGGTGAAGCTTTCTTT. Translation gives CSVRTTGLGEAFF.

V is TRBV7-6 and J is TRBJ1-2; perhaps TRBD1 as D (6 bases). This CDR3 region has 15 residues. The germline gives CDR1 SGHVS, CDR2 FNYEAQ. Trimming took off 5 bases at V and 4 bases at J, with 17 bases between the two ends. CDR3 sequence: CASSQRQVITYGYTF. The DNA of the CDR3 is TGTGCCAGCAGCCAGAGACAGGTAATCACCTATGGCTACACCTTC.

The CDR3 DNA is TGTGCCAGCAGCCGTCAGCGACCGCTTAGTAATGAGCAGTTCTTC. Translated, it gives CASSRQRPLSNEQFF. The rearrangement uses TRBV7-2 and TRBJ2-1, with D uncertain. The CDR3 sequence is 15 residues long. The V and J ends lost 5 bases and 7 bases respectively, with 18 bases between them. CDR1 is SGHTA and CDR2 is FQGNSA in the germline V gene.

The chain joins TRBV7-8 to TRBJ1-2, with TRBD1 matching over 7 bases. Unmatched junction bases numbered 5, after V lost 6 bases and J lost 4 bases. Germline CDR1 and CDR2: SGHVS and FQNEAQ. The CDR3 runs 13 residues. The DNA of the CDR3 is TGTGCCAGCAGTGTACAGGGGAGCTATGGCTACACCTTC. It codes for CASSVQGSYGYTF.